The 5 T cell receptor beta chains below all came from one sample that was sequenced in a study of cytomegalovirus exposure and HLA in healthy donors. The PCR had 60 Vbeta and 13 Jbeta primers. Sequenced by immunoSEQ multiplex PCR; TCRdb stores in-frame clones only, minus some. The sample yields 70,000 to 90,000 clones, 63% seen once. Sample: PBMCs. The receptors come from a woman in her 40s in good health and CMV-seropositive.

This clone occurred once. The chain has TRBV5-4 and TRBJ1-3; D ambiguous. Trimming stripped 3 bases from V and 4 bases from J, with 8 bases between. The CDR3 covers 13 residues. In germline, CDR1 is SGHNT, CDR2 YYREEE (reference sequence). For the CDR3, the DNA is TGTGCCAGCAGCTCGCCACAGGGAAACACCATATATTTT. Translation: CASSSPQGNTIYF.

Notes on this clone: An end of the junction differs from the germline gene, which may be a read error. This chain joins TRBV7-9 and TRBJ1-2; 7 bases match TRBD1. CDR1 is SEHNR, CDR2 FQNEAQ, per germline (reference sequence). This CDR3 is built from 12 residues. The CDR3 here is CSSSLGQVGYTF. CDR3 nucleotides: TGTTCCAGCAGCCTAGGACAGGTCGGCTACACCTTC.

The gene calls are TRBV15 and TRBJ2-7, with 8 nucleotides matching TRBD2. CDR3 length: 17 residues. V was clipped by 5 bases and J by 4 bases; unmatched bases: 16. CDR1 is LNHNV, CDR2 YYDKDF, per germline (reference sequence). The CDR3 DNA is TGTGCCACCAGCGCCCGAGGAGGCGGGAGGCGGTTATACGAGCAGTACTTC. Translated, it gives CATSARGGGRRLYEQYF.

This chain uses TRBV7-9 with TRBJ1-4; no reliable D call. This CDR3 region has 13 residues. CDR1 and CDR2 (germline): SEHNR, FQNEAQ (reference sequence). Deletions cut 1 base from V and 8 bases from J, with 8 bases between. The CDR3: CASSLESLEKLFF. The CDR3 DNA reads as TGTGCCAGCAGCTTAGAATCCTTAGAAAAACTGTTTTTT.

V and J are TRBV9 and TRBJ2-7; D remains ambiguous. Looked up from germline, CDR1 is SGDLS and CDR2 is YYNGEE. The germline V and J ends were trimmed by 0 bases and 3 bases, with 7 bases remaining between them. CDR3 length equals 13 residues. The CDR3 loop is CASSVGEFYEQYF. In DNA, the CDR3 is TGTGCCAGCAGCGTAGGAGAATTCTACGAGCAGTACTTC.